Listed below are T cell receptor beta chains from one sample, sequenced in a study of CD8+CD57+ T cells in acquired aplastic anemia. TCRdb reprocessed the reads via MiXCR and lists one record per CDR3 protein. The sample lists around 130,000 distinct CDR3 sequences; under 65% were seen once. The sample taken for sequencing was sorted CD4+, CD8+, or CD8+CD57+ T cells (not recorded which) from PBMCs. The source is a human donor with aplastic anemia. Each CDR3 is given with its conserved first and last residue. D genes are given only for firm matches. Clone size appears in some rows only: once, few, many, or a class for an expanded clone.

V	J	D	size	CDR3	DNA
TRBV20-1	TRBJ1-5	TRBD1	NA	CSARVRGRGSNQPQHF	TGCAGTGCTAGAGTAAGGGGGCGCGGGAGCAATCAGCCCCAGCATTTT
TRBV6-1	TRBJ2-1	NA	NA	CASTVNGGFYNEQFF	TGTGCCAGCACCGTAAACGGGGGTTTCTACAATGAGCAGTTCTTC
TRBV24-1	TRBJ2-3	TRBD2	once	CATSDSSGYTDTQYF	TGTGCCACCAGTGATTCTAGCGGCTACACAGATACGCAGTATTTT
TRBV10-2	TRBJ2-1	TRBD2	once	CASRQGLYEQFF	TGCGCCAGCAGGCAGGGACTATATGAGCAGTTCTTC
TRBV5-1	TRBJ2-7	NA	many	CASSQLGAGTVSYEQYF	TGCGCCAGCAGCCAGCTTGGGGCCGGGACGGTATCCTACGAGCAGTACTTC
TRBV5-6	TRBJ2-7	NA	NA	CASSLAGRPYEQYF	TGTGCCAGCAGCTTGGCAGGGCGTCCCTACGAGCAGTACTTC
TRBV2	TRBJ1-3	TRBD1	many	CASRSGTGVVGNTIYF	TGTGCCAGCAGGTCCGGGACAGGGGTCGTGGGAAACACCATATATTTT
TRBV7-6	TRBJ2-1	TRBD1	many	CASRVTGVRGPGYNEQFF	TGTGCCAGCAGGGTGACAGGGGTTCGTGGCCCGGGCTACAATGAGCAGTTCTTC
TRBV6-6	TRBJ1-6	NA	NA	CASSYSTGINSPLHF	TGTGCCAGCAGTTACTCAACAGGGATCAATTCACCCCTCCACTTT
TRBV19	TRBJ1-1	TRBD1	NA	CASSITGTENTEAFF	TGTGCCAGTAGTATAACCGGGACAGAGAACACTGAAGCTTTCTTT
TRBV24-1	TRBJ2-5	NA	NA	CATSGLSRDF	TGTGCCACCAGTGGCCTATCCCGGGACTTC
TRBV2	TRBJ2-7	NA	NA	CASRGPSSYEQYF	TGTGCCAGCAGGGGGCCCAGCTCCTACGAGCAGTACTTC
TRBV5-1	TRBJ1-1	NA	NA	CASSPRLDTEAFF	TGCGCCAGCAGCCCACGTTTGGACACTGAAGCTTTCTTT
TRBV24-1	TRBJ1-2	NA	few	CATSEGGNYGYTF	TGTGCCACCAGTGAGGGGGGGAACTATGGCTACACCTTC
TRBV20-1	TRBJ2-1	NA	NA	CSVGGGGPNEQFF	TGCAGTGTGGGGGGTGGGGGGCCAAATGAGCAGTTCTTC
TRBV2	TRBJ1-5	NA	NA	CATLAAYEQPQHF	TGTGCCACCCTGGCAGCCTACGAGCAGCCCCAGCATTTT
TRBV12-3/TRBV12-4	TRBJ1-2	NA	many	CASSLGASYGYTF	TGTGCCAGCAGTTTGGGCGCTTCCTATGGCTACACCTTC
TRBV9	TRBJ2-7	TRBD2	NA	CASSAQQTSGGQSYEQYF	TGTGCCAGCAGCGCCCAGCAGACTAGCGGGGGGCAGTCCTACGAGCAGTACTTC